This paragraph reports one T cell receptor (beta chain). Assay: immunoSEQ multiplex PCR; the TCRdb copy retains only in-frame clones and omits some. The profile shows just over 200,000 clones, about nine tenths of them singletons. These data belong to a study of blood T cell repertoires in COVID-19. Germline CDR1 and CDR2: SGHTA and FQGTGA. Trimming left V 6 bases short and J 12 bases short, with 21 bases between. The length of the CDR3 is 13 residues. The origin of this receptor is an elderly man with acute or convalescent COVID-19. The V call is TRBV7-3, the J call TRBJ2-7, with D maybe TRBD2 (6 bases). Sequencing used peripheral blood. The CDR3 region has the DNA TGTGCCAGCAGTTACACCCGGGACTCGCCGCCGTACTTC. It translates to CASSYTRDSPPYF.